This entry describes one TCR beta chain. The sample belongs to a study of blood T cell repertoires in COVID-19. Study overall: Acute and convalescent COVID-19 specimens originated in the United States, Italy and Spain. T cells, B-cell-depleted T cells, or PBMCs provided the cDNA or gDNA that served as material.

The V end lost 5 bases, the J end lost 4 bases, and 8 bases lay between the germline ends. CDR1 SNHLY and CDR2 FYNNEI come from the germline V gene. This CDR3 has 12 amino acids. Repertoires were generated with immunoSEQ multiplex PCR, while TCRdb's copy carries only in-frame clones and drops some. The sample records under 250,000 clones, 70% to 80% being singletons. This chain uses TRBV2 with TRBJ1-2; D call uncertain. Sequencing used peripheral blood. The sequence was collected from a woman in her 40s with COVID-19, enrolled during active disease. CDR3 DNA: TGTGCCAGCAGTCTCAGTTCCTATGGCTACACCTTC. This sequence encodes CASSLSSYGYTF.